This T cell receptor (beta chain) stems from a study of fetal regulatory T cell absence and autoimmunity. TCRdb's table, derived via immunoSEQ multiplex PCR, lists solely in-frame clones and lacks some. The sample contains about 50,000 clones, 70% to 85% of which appear only once. This CDR3 has 16 amino acids. Germline lookup yields CDR1 MNHEY and CDR2 SVGAGI. V was trimmed by 0 bases and J by 0 bases, leaving 10 bases between them. This sequence was found in a newborn boy with IPEX syndrome. The sequenced sample was cord blood. V usage is TRBV6-5 and J usage is TRBJ2-3, with D possibly called TRBD1 or TRBD2 (5 bases each). CDR3 amino acids: CASSYSRDLSTDTQYF. CDR3 coding DNA: TGTGCCAGCAGTTACTCGAGGGACCTTAGCACAGATACGCAGTATTTT.